This T cell receptor beta chain was observed in a study of somatic mutations in cytotoxic T cells in rheumatoid arthritis. This CDR3 contains 15 residues. Germline V gene sequence: CDR1 MNHEY, CDR2 SVGAGI. Losses at the gene ends were 6 bases for V and 6 bases for J; bases not matched to a gene: 11. The data were produced by immunoSEQ multiplex PCR, yet TCRdb's version contains in-frame clones alone and is incomplete. The table includes 12,000 to 15,000 clones, about 93% detected once. The chain carries TRBV6-5 and TRBJ2-1; 7 bases line up with TRBD1. The TCR sequence derives from a man in his 70s with rheumatoid arthritis. The sequenced sample consisted of CD4+ T cells sorted from blood. The CDR3 DNA is TGTGCCAGCAGAAGAACGGGACAGACCGGCAATGAGCAGTTCTTC. Translation: CASRRTGQTGNEQFF.